These 18 T cell receptor beta chains share one sample of origin, sequenced in a study of OX40 agonist ivuxolimab in advanced cancers. The repertoire was sequenced with immunoSEQ multiplex PCR; TCRdb's copy has only in-frame clones and lacks some. There are approximately 100,000 clones in the sample; under 95% occur only once, and roughly 0.5% lies in the top ten. The sequences come from CD4+ or CD8+ T cells sorted from blood, collected in a trial of the OX40 agonist ivuxolimab. The source is an adult with an advanced solid tumor such as melanoma, head and neck, liver or kidney cancer.

This sequence joins TRBV5-1 and TRBJ2-7; D is unresolved. The CDR3 has 13 residues. Germline CDR1 and CDR2: SGHRS and YFSETQ. The V gene lost 2 bases and the J gene lost 3 bases, with 9 bases spanning the gap. CDR3 DNA sequence: TGCGCCAGCAGCTTCGAGTTGGGCTACGAGCAGTACTTC. Encoded protein: CASSFELGYEQYF. Filled out from reference TRBV5-1 and TRBJ2-7, the complete variable domain reads KAGVTQTPRYLIKTRGQQVTLSCSPISGHRSVSWYQQTPGQGLQFLFEYFSETQRNKGNFPGRFSGRQFSNSRSEMNVSTLELGDSALYLCASSFELGYEQYFGPGTRLTVT.

The chain uses TRBV12-1 and TRBJ2-7; the table's D call TRBD1 went unverified against the DNA. TRBV12-1 is a documented pseudogene. The CDR3 contains 14 residues. CDR3 nucleotide sequence: TGTGCCAGCAGCACCCGGACAGGGAGATACGAGCAGTACTTC. This encodes CASSTRTGRYEQYF.

With regard to this clone: The junction does not match germline at one end; this may be a read error. This chain connects TRBV6-6 to TRBJ2-1, with 7 bases matching TRBD2. This CDR3 spans 12 amino acids. The germline V gene has CDR1 MNHNY and CDR2 SVGAGI (reference sequence). In DNA form, the CDR3 reads TGTGCCAGCAACGGGGAGGGGATCCAATTTATCTTC. Translating gives CASNGEGIQFIF.

J is TRBJ1-1 and V is TRBV30; D uncertain. There are 17 residues in the CDR3. Trimming cost V 4 bases and J 1 base, with 22 bases left between them. Germline V gene lookup returns CDR1 GTSNPN and CDR2 SVGIG (reference sequence). CDR3 nucleotide sequence: TGTGCCTGGACCGTCCCTGGGTTGGGGAAGGGGAACACTGAAGCTTTCTTT. Its translation is CAWTVPGLGKGNTEAFF.

The J gene is TRBJ2-1, the V gene TRBV5-8; 8 nucleotides line up with TRBD1. Germline CDR1 is SGHTS and CDR2 is YDEGEE. This CDR3 contains 12 residues. Losses at the gene ends were 4 bases for V and 11 bases for J; bases not matched to a gene: 5. This CDR3 is CASSRQGAKQFF. The CDR3 DNA sequence: TGTGCCAGCAGCCGCCAGGGGGCAAAGCAGTTCTTC.

The V and J genes are TRBV7-2 and TRBJ2-7; 8 bases agree with TRBD2. The junction had 12 bases not matched to a gene; V was cut back by 5 bases and J by 3 bases. Germline lookup yields CDR1 SGHTA and CDR2 FQGNSA. This CDR3 is 16 amino acids long. The CDR3 reads CASSPGRGGSRYEQYF. In nucleotides, the CDR3 is TGTGCCAGCAGCCCGGGACGGGGGGGATCCCGCTACGAGCAGTACTTC.

Concerning this clone itself: The same CDR3 is also encoded by other DNA sequences in this sample. The chain employs TRBV30 and TRBJ2-5; 9 bases line up with TRBD1. V lost 0 bases and J lost 4; bases outside the gene matches: 3. The CDR3 totals 14 residues. The germline V gene encodes CDR1 GTSNPN and CDR2 SVGIG (reference sequence). The CDR3, as DNA: TGTGCCTGGAGTGTTGGGACAGGGAGAGAGACCCAGTACTTC. This gives the protein CAWSVGTGRETQYF.

V gene TRBV18 combines with J gene TRBJ1-6; 7 nucleotides match TRBD1. The CDR3 spans 17 residues. Germline CDR1 reads KGHSH; CDR2 reads LQKENI. Trimming at V came to 3 bases and at J to 5 bases, leaving 10 bases not matched to a gene. CDR3 nucleotides: TGTGCCAGCTCACCCATGCGTCCAGGGGGTAATAATTCACCCCTCCACTTT. Translation gives CASSPMRPGGNNSPLHF.

The chain combines TRBV28 with TRBJ2-2, with 11 bases lining up with TRBD2. J was trimmed by 5 bases and V by 2 bases; bases with no gene match: 4. The CDR3 runs 16 residues. Germline lookup yields CDR1 MDHEN and CDR2 SYDVKM. The CDR3 sequence: CASSLASSGGTGELFF. DNA of the CDR3: TGTGCCAGCAGTTTAGCGTCTAGCGGGGGGACCGGGGAGCTGTTTTTT. The whole variable domain, remainder taken from reference TRBV28 and TRBJ2-2, is DVKVTQSSRYLVKRTGEKVFLECVQDMDHENMFWYRQDPGLGLRLIYFSYDVKMKEKGDIPEGYSVSREKKERFSLILESASTNQTSMYLCASSLASSGGTGELFFGEGSRLTVL.

V usage is TRBV2 and J usage is TRBJ2-7, with 7 positions matching TRBD1. CDR1 and CDR2 from the germline V gene are SNHLY and FYNNEI. The CDR3 is made up of 12 amino acids. J gave up 0 bases and V 9 bases, and 2 bases lay outside the gene matches. DNA of the CDR3: TGTGCCAGTGGGACAGACTCCTACGAGCAGTACTTC. This translates into CASGTDSYEQYF. Full variable domain (remainder filled in from reference TRBV2 and TRBJ2-7): EPEVTQTPSHQVTQMGQEVILRCVPISNHLYFYWYRQILGQKVEFLVSFYNNEISEKSEIFDDQFSVERPDGSNFTLKIRSTKLEDSAMYFCASGTDSYEQYFGPGTRLTVT.

The chain joins TRBV4-1 to TRBJ2-3, with 9 nucleotides matching TRBD1. V trimming: 1 base; J trimming: 0 bases; junction bases outside the gene matches: 8. Germline assignment: CDR1 MGHRA and CDR2 YSYEKL. The CDR3 has 18 residues. CDR3 sequence (DNA): TGCGCCAGCAGCCAAGTGGTCCTGGGACAGGGTAGCACAGATACGCAGTATTTT. It yields the protein CASSQVVLGQGSTDTQYF.

The chain joins TRBV19 to TRBJ2-7; D gene unclear. The V end lost 6 bases, the J end lost 2 bases, and 11 bases lay between the germline ends. This CDR3 has 13 residues. Germline values: CDR1 LNHDA, CDR2 SQIVND (reference sequence). The CDR3: CASRRTDTYEQYF. The CDR3 region has the DNA TGTGCCAGTAGGAGGACGGATACCTACGAGCAGTACTTC.

The chain combines TRBV6-1 with TRBJ1-2, with 11 bases identical to TRBD1. CDR1 MNHNS and CDR2 SASEGT come from the germline V gene. The CDR3 extends over 13 amino acids. V was pared by 6 bases and J by 8 bases, with 5 bases of the junction left unmatched. Here the CDR3 DNA reads TGTGCCAGCAGAGTGGGACAGGGGGACGGCTACACCTTC. This codes for CASRVGQGDGYTF.

J is TRBJ2-1 and V is TRBV6-1, with D perhaps TRBD1 (5 bases). Trimming pared 2 bases from V and 6 bases from J, leaving 11 bases between. Germline lookup yields CDR1 MNHNS and CDR2 SASEGT. CDR3 length: 14 amino acids. The CDR3 protein is CASSEPWQGNEQFF. The CDR3 DNA sequence: TGTGCCAGCAGTGAACCTTGGCAGGGCAATGAGCAGTTCTTC.

This sequence joins TRBV2 and TRBJ2-3; D call uncertain. The germline gives CDR1 SNHLY, CDR2 FYNNEI. The CDR3 runs to 13 residues. Trimming removed 8 bases from V and 0 bases from J, with 9 bases in between. The CDR3 spells CASRTVSTDTQYF. In nucleotides, the CDR3 is TGTGCCAGCCGGACGGTGAGCACAGATACGCAGTATTTT.

The chain couples TRBV15 to TRBJ1-3; D is uncertain. V dropped 0 bases and J dropped 0 bases, with 6 bases sitting between them. Germline V gene data show CDR1 as LNHNV and CDR2 as YYDKDF (reference sequence). This CDR3 is 15 amino acids long. CDR3 loop: CATSRDRLSGNTIYF. The DNA of the CDR3 is TGTGCCACCAGCAGAGATCGCCTCTCTGGAAACACCATATATTTT.

The chain employs TRBV10-3 and TRBJ2-3; D might be TRBD1 (6 bases). The length of the CDR3 is 13 residues. The germline V gene has CDR1 ENHRY and CDR2 SYGVKD. Trimming shortened V by 6 bases and J by 3 bases, and 10 bases separated the two germline ends. The CDR3 protein is CAISTGITDTQYF. The CDR3 DNA sequence: TGTGCCATCAGCACAGGGATAACAGATACGCAGTATTTT.

The rearrangement joins TRBV19 to TRBJ2-5; possible D gene TRBD2, 6 bases. The V and J ends lost 4 bases and 2 bases respectively, with 11 bases between them. Germline lookup yields CDR1 LNHDA and CDR2 SQIVND (reference sequence). There are 14 residues in the CDR3. CDR3 loop: CASSKKTSQETQYF. Here the CDR3 DNA reads TGTGCCAGTAGTAAGAAGACTAGTCAAGAGACCCAGTACTTC. The entire variable domain, with the rest obtained from reference TRBV19 and TRBJ2-5, is as follows: DGGITQSPKYLFRKEGQNVTLSCEQNLNHDAMYWYRQDPGQGLRLIYYSQIVNDFQKGDIAEGYSVSREKKESFPLTVTSAQKNPTAFYLCASSKKTSQETQYFGPGTRLLVL.